The 30 T cell receptor beta chains below all came from one sample that was sequenced in a study of cytomegalovirus exposure and HLA in healthy donors. PCR primers comprised 60 Vbeta and 13 Jbeta primers. The table came from immunoSEQ multiplex PCR; TCRdb's copy has only in-frame clones and leaves some out. This table has approximately 220,000 clones, 60% to 80% appearing once. The specimen was PBMCs. These receptors all stem from a young woman in good health and CMV-seronegative.

This rearrangement joins TRBV30 to TRBJ2-1, with TRBD2 matching over 8 bases. This CDR3 has 18 amino acids. Germline CDR1 GTSNPN, CDR2 SVGIG (reference sequence). V gave up 0 bases and J gave up 8 bases; unmatched junction bases: 18. DNA for the CDR3: TGTGCCTGGAGTGTAGTCTTCCTGACGGGAGGGAATTCGGATGAGCAGTTCTTC. As protein: CAWSVVFLTGGNSDEQFF.

There are a few counts of this clone. The gene calls are TRBV19 and TRBJ1-5, with no clear D. Per germline, CDR1 LNHDA and CDR2 SQIVND (reference sequence). The ends were cut back, 1 base at V and 5 bases at J, with 15 bases in the middle. The CDR3 runs to 16 residues. The CDR3 protein is CASSIGPGMKDQPQHF. The CDR3 DNA sequence: TGTGCCAGTAGTATAGGTCCCGGGATGAAGGATCAGCCCCAGCATTTT.

The V gene is TRBV5-8, the J gene TRBJ1-2, with D uncertain. Deletions cut 2 bases from V and 7 bases from J, with 12 bases between. Germline values: CDR1 SGHTS, CDR2 YDEGEE. The CDR3 length is 13 residues. The CDR3 nucleotides read TGTGCCAGCAGCTTTGCCCCTCCGGGTGGCTACACCTTC. Amino acids: CASSFAPPGGYTF.

CDR3 region: CASSYSRGSNQPQHF. DNA for the CDR3: TGTGCCAGCAGTTACTCTAGAGGAAGCAATCAGCCCCAGCATTTT. This sequence joins TRBV6-6 and TRBJ1-5; D ambiguous. Germline-derived CDR1 and CDR2 are MNHNY and SVGAGI (reference sequence). The CDR3 covers 15 residues. Trimming took off 0 bases at V and 1 base at J, with 7 bases between the two ends.

The chain carries TRBV30 and TRBJ2-3, with 12 nucleotides matching TRBD2. Germline assignment: CDR1 GTSNPN and CDR2 SVGIG (reference sequence). V gave up 2 bases and J gave up 3 bases; unmatched junction bases: 6. The CDR3 totals 16 residues. As DNA, the CDR3 is TGTGCCTGGAGTACCGCTAGCGGGGGGGATACAGATACGCAGTATTTT. It is translated as CAWSTASGGDTDTQYF.

This chain connects TRBV19 to TRBJ2-7; D gene ambiguous. This CDR3 comprises 15 residues. V was cut by 2 bases and J by 3 bases, with 14 bases left in between. The V gene's germline CDR1 is LNHDA and CDR2 SQIVND (reference sequence). Here the CDR3 reads CASSIFGQVGYEQYF. The CDR3 coding sequence is TGTGCCAGTAGTATATTTGGGCAGGTCGGCTACGAGCAGTACTTC.

This chain joins TRBV5-1 and TRBJ1-1; D perhaps matches TRBD1 (5 bases). Germline V gene data show CDR1 as SGHRS and CDR2 as YFSETQ. The CDR3 is 15 residues long. The germline V and J ends were trimmed by 4 bases and 3 bases, with 16 bases remaining between them. The CDR3 DNA reads TGCGCCAGCAGCCTAACGACAGCGATCCACACTGAAGCTTTCTTT. Translated: CASSLTTAIHTEAFF.

This rearrangement joins TRBV13 to TRBJ2-3, with 7 bases that match TRBD2. This CDR3 spans 16 amino acids. V lost 2 bases and J lost 0; bases outside the gene matches: 5. Germline assignment: CDR1 PRHDT and CDR2 FYEKMQ (reference sequence). The CDR3 DNA reads TGTGCCAGCAGCTTATTCTCTAGCGGAAGCACAGATACGCAGTATTTT. Translated: CASSLFSSGSTDTQYF.

V gene TRBV5-1 combines with J gene TRBJ1-5, with D tentatively TRBD1 (6 bases). The CDR3 runs 16 residues. V lost 0 bases and J lost 7, with 17 bases in between. Germline CDR1 SGHRS, CDR2 YFSETQ. CDR3 amino acids: CASSLGAGADSQPQHF. The CDR3 DNA sequence: TGCGCCAGCAGCTTGGGGGCAGGGGCTGATTCCCAGCCCCAGCATTTT. The variable domain in full, completed from reference TRBV5-1 and TRBJ1-5, reads KAGVTQTPRYLIKTRGQQVTLSCSPISGHRSVSWYQQTPGQGLQFLFEYFSETQRNKGNFPGRFSGRQFSNSRSEMNVSTLELGDSALYLCASSLGAGADSQPQHFGDGTRLSIL.

The chain joins TRBV11-2 to TRBJ2-5; 7 bases are shared with TRBD1. Unmatched junction bases numbered 6, after V lost 6 bases and J lost 2 bases. The CDR3 has 14 residues. CDR1 is SGHAT and CDR2 is FQNNGV in the germline V gene. The CDR3 sequence is CASSRQGSQETQYF. In DNA, the CDR3 is TGTGCCAGCAGTCGACAGGGATCACAAGAGACCCAGTACTTC. Based on the CDR3 plus reference TRBV11-2 and TRBJ2-5, the full variable domain is EAGVAQSPRYKIIEKRQSVAFWCNPISGHATLYWYQQILGQGPKLLIQFQNNGVVDDSQLPKDRFSAERLKGVDSTLKIQPAKLEDSAVYLCASSRQGSQETQYFGPGTRLLVL.

The sample holds a few counts of this clone. A junction end diverges from the germline sequence, so it may reflect a read error. The chain has TRBV7-9 and TRBJ2-1; 7 bases line up with TRBD2. This CDR3 has 16 amino acids. Looked up from germline, CDR1 is SEHNR and CDR2 is FQNEAQ (reference sequence). The CDR3 is CSSSSRLASSYNEQFF. CDR3 nucleotide sequence: TGTTCCAGCAGCTCACGACTAGCAAGCTCCTACAATGAGCAGTTCTTC.

This rearrangement joins TRBV2 to TRBJ2-5; 8 nucleotides line up with TRBD2. V lost 6 bases and J lost 5; bases outside the gene matches: 8. The length of the CDR3 is 14 residues. In germline, CDR1 is SNHLY, CDR2 FYNNEI. The CDR3 DNA follows: TGTGCCAGCAGGACAGCGGGAGTATATGAGACCCAGTACTTC. Its translation: CASRTAGVYETQYF.

Regarding this clone: An end of the junction differs from the germline gene, which may be a read error. CDR3 in amino acids: CAGSPGRETQYF. In nucleotides, the CDR3 is TGTGCCGGGAGTCCAGGGCGAGAGACCCAGTACTTC. The chain is built from TRBV30 and TRBJ2-5, with D perhaps given as TRBD1 or TRBD2 (5 bases each). The CDR3 consists of 12 residues. From germline, CDR1 is GTSNPN and CDR2 SVGIG (reference sequence).

The V and J genes are TRBV6-5 and TRBJ2-5; TRBD2 agrees at 15 bases. Germline values: CDR1 MNHEY, CDR2 SVGAGI. V gave up 2 bases and J gave up 5 bases; unmatched junction bases: 3. This CDR3 is built from 16 residues. The CDR3 protein is CASSYGGLAGGETQYF. For the CDR3, the DNA is TGTGCCAGCAGTTACGGTGGACTAGCGGGAGGGGAGACCCAGTACTTC.

For the CDR3, the DNA is TGTGCCAGCAGCTTTGGGAGGAAACGGCAGGGGGGCGGTGGCTACACCTTC. Its protein is CASSFGRKRQGGGGYTF. The chain combines TRBV5-4 with TRBJ1-2; 7 bases fit TRBD1. The V gene end was trimmed by 2 bases and the J gene end by 7 bases; junction bases not matched to a gene: 17. The length of the CDR3 is 17 residues. The germline gives CDR1 SGHNT, CDR2 YYREEE (reference sequence).

This clone was recorded a few times. The gene calls are TRBV30 and TRBJ2-1; D perhaps matches TRBD1 (5 bases). The CDR3 covers 15 residues. Looked up from germline, CDR1 is GTSNPN and CDR2 is SVGIG (reference sequence). Trimming removed 4 bases from V and 4 bases from J, with 17 bases in between. The CDR3 loop is CAWTVRGFTYNEQFF. For the CDR3, the DNA is TGTGCCTGGACCGTAAGGGGTTTTACTTACAATGAGCAGTTCTTC.

This clone was seen only once. The gene calls are TRBV11-3 and TRBJ1-1; D perhaps matches TRBD1 (5 bases). From germline, CDR1 is SGHNT and CDR2 YENEEA. The CDR3 totals 14 residues. Trimming removed 2 bases at V and 2 bases at J, with 9 bases between. In nucleotides, the CDR3 is TGTGCCAGCAGCTTACGTGGACACAACACTGAAGCTTTCTTT. Translated: CASSLRGHNTEAFF.

This clone was counted a few times. The chain links TRBV5-1 to TRBJ2-4; possibly TRBD1 for D (5 bases). The CDR3 runs 13 residues. Germline-derived CDR1 and CDR2 are SGHRS and YFSETQ. V gave up 0 bases and J gave up 9 bases, with 10 bases separating them. In nucleotides, the CDR3 is TGCGCCAGCAGCTTGGAGGGTGGGGCCATTCAGTACTTC. Protein product: CASSLEGGAIQYF.

The chain combines TRBV27 with TRBJ2-2; 8 bases are shared with TRBD1. Germline CDR1 reads MNHEY; CDR2 reads SMNVEV (reference sequence). This CDR3 contains 15 residues. With 7 bases clipped from V and 5 bases from J, the junction kept 9 bases outside the gene matches. The CDR3 nucleotides are TGTGCCAGCACCGGACAGGGATCGTTTACCGGGGAGCTGTTTTTT. The encoded protein is CASTGQGSFTGELFF.

V gene TRBV9 combines with J gene TRBJ2-5; 12 positions match TRBD1. Judging by the DNA end, TRBJ2-7 fits better; the J call may be wrong. The CDR3 is 17 residues long. Germline loops: CDR1 SGDLS, CDR2 YYNGEE. This CDR3 is CASSANPRGQGAYEQYF. The CDR3 DNA follows: TGTGCCAGCAGCGCCAACCCGCGGGGACAGGGGGCTTACGAGCAGTACTTC.

For this clone: One end of the junction does not line up with germline, which may come from a read error. The rearrangement links TRBV5-8 to TRBJ2-6, with a tentative D call TRBD1 (6 bases). Germline V gene sequence: CDR1 SGHTS, CDR2 YDEGEE. The CDR3 is 16 residues long. CDR3: CASSSARGAGANVPTF. Here the CDR3 DNA reads TGTGCCAGCAGCTCCGCCAGGGGCGCTGGGGCCAACGTCCCGACTTTC.

V usage is TRBV6-6 and J usage is TRBJ2-1; D remains unclear. This CDR3 is 15 amino acids long. Trimming removed 5 bases at V and 6 bases at J, with 17 bases between. Germline CDR1 and CDR2: MNHNY and SVGAGI (reference sequence). CDR3 in amino acids: CASSLKTLACNEQFF. The CDR3 coding sequence is TGTGCCAGCAGTCTAAAAACCTTAGCCTGCAATGAGCAGTTCTTC.

The V gene is TRBV6-6, the J gene TRBJ1-5, with TRBD1 matching over 8 bases. J lost 5 bases, V lost 0 bases, and 3 bases had no gene match. Per the germline V gene, CDR1 is MNHNY and CDR2 is SVGAGI (reference sequence). This CDR3 is built from 15 residues. CDR3 loop: CASSYSAGGDQPQHF. The CDR3 region has the DNA TGTGCCAGCAGTTACTCGGCAGGGGGCGATCAGCCCCAGCATTTT.

This chain connects TRBV6-4 to TRBJ1-1; D ambiguous. Trimming took 4 bases from V and 5 from J, leaving 14 bases between them. CDR1 and CDR2 (germline): MRHNA, SNTAGT. This CDR3 contains 14 residues. Written as DNA, the CDR3 is TGTGCCAGCAGTGCGGAAATGGGGAGGACTGAAGCTTTCTTT. The encoded protein is CASSAEMGRTEAFF.

V gene TRBV2 combines with J gene TRBJ1-5; tentatively, D is TRBD1 (6 bases). V lost 6 bases and J 3 bases, leaving 15 bases between the germline ends. CDR1 is SNHLY, CDR2 FYNNEI, per germline. CDR3 length: 15 residues. The CDR3 is CASRDPTGNNQPQHF. In DNA form, the CDR3 reads TGTGCCAGCAGAGATCCTACAGGGAACAATCAGCCCCAGCATTTT.

In the case of this clone: The junction departs from germline at one end; a sequencing error may be responsible. The V call is TRBV7-9, the J call TRBJ1-1, with TRBD1 as a possible D gene (5 bases). CDR3 size: 15 residues. The germline gives CDR1 SEHNR, CDR2 FQNEAQ (reference sequence). The CDR3 protein is CSSSPPGRKSTEAFF. For the CDR3, the DNA is TGTTCCAGCAGCCCTCCAGGGCGGAAGAGCACTGAAGCTTTCTTT. Filled out from reference TRBV7-9 and TRBJ1-1, the complete variable domain reads DTGVSQNPRHKITKRGQNVTFRCDPISEHNRLYWYRQTLGQGPEFLTYFQNEAQLEKSRLLSDRFSAERPKGSFSTLEIQRTEQGDSAMYLCSSSPPGRKSTEAFFGQGTRLTVV.

This clone has a handful of counts. V usage is TRBV7-3 and J usage is TRBJ2-7; weak D call: TRBD1 (5 bases). This CDR3 has 14 amino acids. Per the germline V gene, CDR1 is SGHTA and CDR2 is FQGTGA. Trimming cost V 2 bases and J 5 bases, with 13 bases left between them. The CDR3 bases are TGTGCCAGCAGCTTAGTTCAGGGAAGCCACGAGCAGTACTTC. Its protein is CASSLVQGSHEQYF.

The sample holds a few counts of this clone. V gene TRBV27 combines with J gene TRBJ2-7; a weak D match, TRBD2 (5 bases). This CDR3 region has 12 residues. The germline CDR1 and CDR2 sequences are MNHEY and SMNVEV (reference sequence). The V end was cut by 2 bases, the J end by 6 bases, with 8 bases between. CDR3 DNA: TGTGCCAGCAGTTTAGCTGGGAGCGAGCAGTACTTC. Translated, it gives CASSLAGSEQYF.

The chain uses TRBV6-5 and TRBJ1-2, with 7 bases that match TRBD1. CDR1 is MNHEY and CDR2 is SVGAGI in the germline V gene. V dropped 3 bases and J dropped 5; count of bases not matched to a gene: 6. The CDR3 totals 14 residues. CDR3: CASSYKNRGYGYTF. The CDR3 DNA is TGTGCCAGCAGTTATAAAAACAGGGGATATGGCTACACCTTC.

The rearrangement joins TRBV19 to TRBJ1-2; 7 bases align to TRBD1. Germline V gives CDR1 LNHDA, CDR2 SQIVND (reference sequence). Trimming cost V 10 bases and J 3 bases; bases outside gene matches: 11. This CDR3 has 14 residues. The chain's CDR3 is CANRTGPRDYGYTF. In DNA, the CDR3 is TGTGCCAACCGGACAGGACCGCGTGACTATGGCTACACCTTC.